These T cell receptor beta chains were read from a single sample in a study of blood T cell repertoires in COVID-19. The protocol was immunoSEQ multiplex PCR, while the TCRdb copy is restricted to in-frame clones and leaves out a portion. The sample records a few hundred thousand clones, almost 90% being singletons. Sequencing was carried out using peripheral blood. Receptor source: a woman in her forties with COVID-19, enrolled during active disease. CDR3s include the opening cysteine and the closing phenylalanine or tryptophan. The D gene is left open where the match is weak. Size values are once, few and many counts, or a class for expanded clones, and some rows have none.

- | TRBJ2-7 | TRBV12-3/TRBV12-4 | - | CASRPAGGYEQYF | TGTGCCAGCAGGCCGGCAGGGGGGTACGAGCAGTACTTC
- | TRBJ1-5 | TRBV27 | TRBD1 | CASSACPGTGDCNQPQHF | TGTGCCAGCAGTGCCTGTCCCGGGACAGGGGACTGCAATCAGCCCCAGCATTTT
- | TRBJ1-6 | TRBV5-3 | TRBD1 | CARSLSRDRGSLGNSPLHF | TGTGCCAGAAGCTTGTCCCGGGACAGGGGGTCCTTAGGCAATTCACCCCTCCACTTT
- | TRBJ2-5 | TRBV7-2 | TRBD1 | CASSPYATGAQETQYF | TGTGCCAGCAGCCCTTACGCCACAGGGGCCCAAGAGACCCAGTACTTC
- | TRBJ1-1 | TRBV7-3 | TRBD1 | CASSSQGDTEAFF | TGTGCCAGCAGCTCACAGGGGGACACTGAAGCTTTCTTT
- | TRBJ2-2 | TRBV7-7 | TRBD1 | CASGETGGLWGMAGTGELFF | TGTGCTAGCGGAGAAACAGGGGGCTTGTGGGGAATGGCTGGCACCGGGGAGCTGTTTTTT
- | TRBJ2-5 | TRBV9 | TRBD1 | CASSVGGRTGNQETQYF | TGTGCCAGCAGCGTAGGGGGGAGGACAGGGAACCAAGAGACCCAGTACTTC
- | TRBJ2-3 | TRBV3-1/TRBV3-2 | - | CASSQGRQERDTQYF | TGTGCCAGCAGCCAAGGGAGACAGGAACGTGATACGCAGTATTTT
few | TRBJ1-5 | TRBV7-9 | TRBD1 | CASSLGQGAGQPQHF | TGTGCCAGCAGCTTAGGGCAGGGGGCAGGTCAGCCCCAGCATTTT
- | TRBJ1-5 | TRBV12-5 | TRBD1 | CASGLVPRGSVARDRGGQPQHF | TGTGCTAGTGGTTTGGTACCAAGAGGGTCTGTAGCCCGGGACAGGGGTGGTCAGCCCCAGCATTTT
- | TRBJ2-7 | TRBV14 | TRBD1 | CASSPPGQTAYEQYF | TGTGCCAGCAGCCCCCCGGGACAGACGGCCTACGAGCAGTACTTC
- | TRBJ2-7 | TRBV5-1 | TRBD2 | CASSQKTRGVTYEQYF | TGCGCCAGCAGCCAGAAGACGCGGGGGGTGACCTACGAGCAGTACTTC
- | TRBJ2-7 | TRBV27 | - | CASSSPPGGHEQYF | TGTGCCAGCAGTTCCCCCCCGGGGGGCCACGAGCAGTACTTC
- | TRBJ2-2 | TRBV4-3 | TRBD2 | CASSRGLAGTLGGELFF | TGCGCCAGCAGCCGGGGACTAGCGGGCACCCTTGGGGGGGAGCTGTTTTTT
- | TRBJ2-3 | TRBV27 | - | CASSRAGGTDTQYF | TGTGCCAGCAGTAGAGCTGGGGGGACAGATACGCAGTATTTT
- | TRBJ1-5 | TRBV30 | - | CAWSSGIHQPQHF | TGTGCCTGGAGTTCAGGGATCCATCAGCCCCAGCATTTT
- | TRBJ2-1 | TRBV6-6 | TRBD1 | CASSSRQGNGRFF | TGTGCCAGCAGTTCCCGACAGGGGAATGGGCGGTTCTTC
- | TRBJ2-7 | TRBV2 | TRBD2 | CASRELAGGPYEQYF | TGTGCCAGCAGGGAACTAGCGGGGGGGCCTTACGAGCAGTACTTC
few | TRBJ2-7 | TRBV5-4 | - | CASSSQQGPSYEQYF | TGTGCCAGCAGCTCCCAACAGGGTCCATCCTACGAGCAGTACTTC
few | TRBJ2-2 | TRBV7-2 | - | CATGGANTGELFF | TGTGCCACCGGGGGTGCGAACACCGGGGAGCTGTTTTTT
- | TRBJ2-1 | TRBV11-2 | TRBD2 | CASSLGTSGGMYNEQFF | TGTGCCAGCAGCCTGGGGACTAGCGGGGGGATGTACAATGAGCAGTTCTTC
- | TRBJ1-2 | TRBV6-2/TRBV6-3 | TRBD1 | CASSSSGGAGGYTF | TGTGCCAGCAGTTCATCAGGGGGCGCAGGTGGCTACACCTTC
few | TRBJ2-3 | TRBV7-8 | TRBD2 | CASSIWTSGGTDTQYF | TGTGCCAGCAGCATCTGGACTAGCGGGGGAACAGATACGCAGTATTTT
- | TRBJ2-1 | TRBV24-1 | - | CATSDFSGVSYNEQFF | TGTGCCACCAGTGATTTTAGCGGAGTATCCTACAATGAGCAGTTCTTC
- | TRBJ2-7 | TRBV5-4 | TRBD2 | CASSPAKLAGIYEQYF | TGTGCCAGCAGCCCCGCGAAGTTAGCGGGCATCTACGAGCAGTACTTC
- | TRBJ2-7 | TRBV6-2/TRBV6-3 | - | CASSPQGYEQYF | TGTGCCAGCAGTCCACAGGGCTACGAGCAGTACTTC
- | TRBJ1-3 | TRBV11-3 | - | CASSLGGGNTIYF | TGTGCCAGCAGCTTGGGAGGCGGAAACACCATATATTTT
- | TRBJ1-3 | TRBV9 | - | CASSASPGGRGGSGNTIYF | TGTGCCAGCAGCGCCTCCCCGGGGGGGAGGGGGGGATCTGGAAACACCATATATTTT
- | TRBJ2-2 | TRBV27 | TRBD1 | CASSLSGRGTNTGELFF | TGTGCCAGCAGTTTATCCGGCAGGGGGACGAACACCGGGGAGCTGTTTTTT
- | TRBJ1-1 | TRBV28 | - | CASSSQPRRSTEAFF | TGTGCCAGCAGTTCCCAACCCCGGAGGAGCACTGAAGCTTTCTTT
once | TRBJ1-5 | TRBV19 | - | CASRLLGAGKQPQHF | TGTGCCAGTAGGCTCTTAGGGGCAGGGAAACAGCCCCAGCATTTT
few | TRBJ1-1 | TRBV5-1 | - | CASSLERTKGEAFF | TGCGCCAGCAGCTTGGAGCGGACCAAAGGGGAAGCTTTCTTT
few | TRBJ1-2 | TRBV11-2 | TRBD1 | CASTTGQKNYGYTF | TGTGCCAGCACCACGGGACAGAAAAACTATGGCTACACCTTC
once | TRBJ2-3 | TRBV7-2 | TRBD2 | CASSLIGTSGTDTQYF | TGTGCCAGCAGCTTAATAGGGACTAGCGGCACAGATACGCAGTATTTT
- | TRBJ1-3 | TRBV5-6 | - | CASSLGWQERNTIYF | TGTGCCAGCAGCTTGGGTTGGCAGGAACGAAACACCATATATTTT
- | TRBJ1-4 | TRBV5-5 | TRBD1 | CASSSGQVAKPQHEKLFF | TGTGCCAGCAGCTCCGGACAGGTGGCGAAACCCCAACATGAAAAACTGTTTTTT
- | TRBJ2-5 | TRBV5-1 | TRBD1 | CASSLATGVETQYF | TGCGCCAGCAGCTTGGCGACAGGGGTAGAGACCCAGTACTTC
- | TRBJ1-4 | TRBV5-1 | TRBD1 | CASSHQGADEKLFF | TGCGCCAGCAGCCACCAGGGGGCCGACGAAAAACTGTTTTTT
- | TRBJ1-6 | TRBV6-1 | - | CASSEALGQGNSPLHF | TGTGCCAGCAGTGAAGCGCTTGGCCAGGGGAATTCACCCCTCCACTTT
- | TRBJ1-5 | TRBV2 | - | CASSTPYSNQPQHF | TGTGCCAGCAGTACACCGTATAGCAATCAGCCCCAGCATTTT
once | TRBJ1-2 | TRBV18 | - | CASSPLGGDGIAGYTF | TGTGCCAGCTCACCACTTGGAGGGGATGGAATAGCTGGCTACACCTTC
- | TRBJ1-2 | TRBV21-1 | - | CASSKAQEGTGDGYTF | TGTGCCAGCAGCAAAGCGCAAGAAGGGACGGGGGATGGCTACACCTTC
- | TRBJ2-3 | TRBV2 | - | CASREYTDTQYF | TGTGCCAGCAGAGAATACACAGATACGCAGTATTTT
- | TRBJ1-6 | TRBV5-8 | - | CASSSTGSSYNSPLHF | TGTGCCAGCAGCTCCACAGGGAGCTCCTATAATTCACCCCTCCACTTT
once | TRBJ2-7 | TRBV16 | TRBD2 | CASSQYLAGDEQYF | TGTGCCAGCAGCCAATACCTAGCGGGAGACGAGCAGTACTTC
- | TRBJ2-7 | TRBV11-2 | - | CASSRRQGSAGAIYEQYF | TGTGCCAGCAGCCGCCGACAGGGATCAGCGGGAGCCATCTACGAGCAGTACTTC
- | TRBJ1-2 | TRBV3-1/TRBV3-2 | - | CASSQGEGGYTF | TGTGCCAGCAGCCAAGGGGAGGGTGGCTACACCTTC
- | TRBJ2-7 | TRBV27 | - | CASSWSGGPSSYEQYF | TGTGCCAGCAGTTGGTCGGGCGGGCCCAGCTCCTACGAGCAGTACTTC
few | TRBJ1-5 | TRBV6-5 | - | CASMAAGEPQPQHF | TGTGCCAGCATGGCGGCAGGGGAACCTCAGCCCCAGCATTTT
- | TRBJ2-7 | TRBV7-3 | TRBD2 | CASSLSGTSGGPYEQYF | TGTGCCAGCAGCTTAAGCGGGACTAGCGGAGGCCCATACGAGCAGTACTTC
- | TRBJ1-2 | TRBV19 | - | CASSITGKSHGYTF | TGTGCCAGTAGTATTACCGGGAAGTCCCATGGCTACACCTTC
- | TRBJ1-6 | TRBV4-1 | TRBD1 | CASSPTGGVYNSPLHF | TGCGCCAGCAGCCCGACAGGGGGCGTATATAATTCACCCCTCCACTTT
once | TRBJ2-7 | TRBV5-4 | TRBD2 | CASSSETSRTYEQYF | TGTGCCAGCAGCTCCGAGACTAGCCGGACCTACGAGCAGTACTTC
- | TRBJ1-2 | TRBV30 | TRBD1 | CAWSADRNYGYTF | TGTGCCTGGAGTGCGGACAGGAACTATGGCTACACCTTC
- | TRBJ1-6 | TRBV29-1 | - | CSVETGGALHF | TGCAGCGTGGAAACGGGGGGCGCCCTCCACTTT
- | TRBJ2-2 | TRBV6-1 | - | CASSEGDTGELFF | TGTGCCAGCAGTGAGGGAGACACCGGGGAGCTGTTTTTT
few | TRBJ2-7 | TRBV7-9 | TRBD2 | CASSVTSGREYEQYF | TGTGCCAGCAGCGTGACTAGCGGGAGGGAGTACGAGCAGTACTTC